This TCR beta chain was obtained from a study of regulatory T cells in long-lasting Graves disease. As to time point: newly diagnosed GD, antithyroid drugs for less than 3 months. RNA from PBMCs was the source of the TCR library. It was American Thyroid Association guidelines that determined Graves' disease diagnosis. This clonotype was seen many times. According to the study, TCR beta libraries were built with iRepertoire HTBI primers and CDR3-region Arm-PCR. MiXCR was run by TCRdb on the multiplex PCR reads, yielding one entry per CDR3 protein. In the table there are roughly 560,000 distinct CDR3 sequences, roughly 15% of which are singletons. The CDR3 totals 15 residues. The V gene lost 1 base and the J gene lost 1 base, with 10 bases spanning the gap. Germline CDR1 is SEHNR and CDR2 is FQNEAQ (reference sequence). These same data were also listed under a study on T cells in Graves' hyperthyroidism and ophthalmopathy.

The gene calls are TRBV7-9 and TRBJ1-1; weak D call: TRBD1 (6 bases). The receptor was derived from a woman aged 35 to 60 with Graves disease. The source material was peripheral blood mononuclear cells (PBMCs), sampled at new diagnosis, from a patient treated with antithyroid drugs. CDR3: CASSLVGQQNTEAFF. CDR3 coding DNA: TGTGCCAGCAGCTTAGTTGGACAGCAGAACACTGAAGCTTTCTTT.